A single T cell receptor beta chain is shown here with its context. This sample stems from a study of blood T cell repertoires in COVID-19. Per the study methods: For nucleated cells, counts were estimated from reference gene primer amplification. Clones were sequenced by immunoSEQ multiplex PCR, and TCRdb holds only the in-frame ones, with some missing. V and J calls plus clone size are reproduced from that table; the DNA served to infer D and trimming. The sample records more than 65,000 clones, about four fifths being singletons. V trimming: 3 bases; J trimming: 4 bases; junction bases outside the gene matches: 8. Germline CDR1 is LGHDT and CDR2 is YNNKEL (reference sequence). This CDR3 is 15 amino acids long.

The source is an elderly woman with active or convalescent COVID-19. This chain uses TRBV3-1 (or the pseudogene TRBV3-2) with TRBJ1-2; 7 bases fit TRBD1. Sequencing input: peripheral blood. This chain's CDR3 is CASSHRARDSYGYTF. The CDR3 bases are TGTGCCAGCAGCCACCGAGCGAGGGACAGCTATGGCTACACCTTC.